This T cell receptor beta chain was observed in a study of T cell responses to AZD1222 COVID-19 vaccine. Study-wide results and caveats: Females made up more of the donors, who were largely white British, and clonal diversity may have come out too low.

J was trimmed by 2 bases and V by 4 bases; bases with no gene match: 9. This CDR3 comprises 16 residues. Germline V CDR1 and CDR2: SGHRS, YFSETQ. This table comes from immunoSEQ multiplex PCR, and its TCRdb copy is limited to in-frame clones, with some not included. The profile shows more than 95,000 clones, 92% of them singletons. As to this clone: The antigen is not known.

The chain joins TRBV5-1 to TRBJ2-7; 10 bases line up with TRBD2. This sequence was found in an adult in good health. The sequences come from peripheral blood, collected on day 0 of AZD1222 vaccination. CDR3 nucleotide sequence: TGCGCCAGCAGCGCCATAACTAGCGGGATGCCCTACGAGCAGTACTTC. Its translation: CASSAITSGMPYEQYF. The full variable domain, in which reference TRBV5-1 and TRBJ2-7 provide the parts outside the CDR3, is KAGVTQTPRYLIKTRGQQVTLSCSPISGHRSVSWYQQTPGQGLQFLFEYFSETQRNKGNFPGRFSGRQFSNSRSEMNVSTLELGDSALYLCASSAITSGMPYEQYFGPGTRLTVT.